Listed below are T cell receptor beta chains from one sample, sequenced in a study of T-cell reconstitution after alpha-beta-depleted transplantation in children. MiXCR, run by TCRdb on the PCR reads, gives a single entry per CDR3 protein. The top ten hold around 30% of the sample, which has hundreds of thousands of distinct CDR3 sequences, 15% to 20% seen once. The specimen comprised PBMCs, mostly from graft donor cells, sampled 360 days after TCRalphabeta/CD19-depleted stem cell transplant. All receptors come from a boy under two years old who had a stem cell transplant for Wiskott-Aldrich syndrome, so the T cells may come from the graft donor. Each CDR3 is given with its conserved first and last residue. Fields, in order: V gene, J gene, D gene, CDR3 protein. A D gene is named only where the DNA matches it firmly.

TRBV4-1	TRBJ2-1	.	CASSQVVAANEQFF
TRBV28	TRBJ2-7	TRBD2	CASSFSGGRSFYEQYF
TRBV12-3/TRBV12-4	TRBJ2-7	TRBD1	CASSFQGAGYEQYF
TRBV12-3/TRBV12-4	TRBJ1-1	.	CASSLAPQGHTEAFF
TRBV11-2	TRBJ2-1	TRBD2	CASSSRGGYEQFF
TRBV7-9	TRBJ2-7	TRBD2	CASSPPSSGATYEQYF
TRBV3-1	TRBJ2-4	.	CASSQMPRDSNIQYF
TRBV10-3	TRBJ1-1	.	CAISAGRGVEAFF
TRBV4-1	TRBJ2-5	TRBD2	CASGSAGVQETQYF
TRBV5-1	TRBJ2-3	.	CASSFGVRDTQYF
TRBV11-2	TRBJ2-1	TRBD1	CASSPGTGENEQFF
TRBV4-1	TRBJ2-5	TRBD1	CASSQVTGAWETQYF
TRBV2	TRBJ1-1	.	CASSVEGSNTEAFF
TRBV6-1	TRBJ2-6	.	CASSHLKRKVNVLTF
TRBV7-2	TRBJ2-7	TRBD2	CASSLLAGLRYEQYF
TRBV20-1	TRBJ2-7	.	CSANLFGTRWRDEQYF
TRBV27	TRBJ2-4	TRBD1	CASSLFAGTEKNIQYF
TRBV25-1	TRBJ2-3	.	CASRHSFTDTQYF
TRBV5-4	TRBJ2-4	TRBD2	CASSLVGAGGLKNIQYF
TRBV18	TRBJ2-7	.	CASSLGLANEQYF